The present T cell receptor (beta chain) was sequenced within a study of OX40 agonist ivuxolimab in advanced cancers. About the study: The dose-escalation cohort was approximately 85% male, with a mean age of around 60 years, ranging about 23 to 79.

Measured with immunoSEQ multiplex PCR; TCRdb has only the in-frame clones, and not every one. The sample has more than 55,000 clones; around 81% are singletons. Turning to this clone: Its specificity is not known.

At baseline, cycle 4 day 1, and cycle 7 day 1, blood was sampled. General study points: The 0.1-3.0 mg/kg partial responders had among the lowest clonal expansion. On average, CD8+ T cells had more expanded clones than CD4+.

Trimming removed 2 bases from V and 0 bases from J; junction bases left unmatched: 9. Germline values: CDR1 ENHRY, CDR2 SYGVKD. The CDR3 runs to 17 residues. The V and J genes are TRBV10-3 and TRBJ1-1; 7 bases agree with TRBD1. This receptor was taken from an adult with an advanced solid tumor such as melanoma, head and neck, liver or kidney cancer. This material consisted of CD4+ or CD8+ T cells sorted from blood, taken in a trial of the OX40 agonist ivuxolimab. The CDR3 nucleotides read TGTGCCATCAGTGAGAGGCCTGGGACAGCAATGAACACTGAAGCTTTCTTT. Translating gives CAISERPGTAMNTEAFF.